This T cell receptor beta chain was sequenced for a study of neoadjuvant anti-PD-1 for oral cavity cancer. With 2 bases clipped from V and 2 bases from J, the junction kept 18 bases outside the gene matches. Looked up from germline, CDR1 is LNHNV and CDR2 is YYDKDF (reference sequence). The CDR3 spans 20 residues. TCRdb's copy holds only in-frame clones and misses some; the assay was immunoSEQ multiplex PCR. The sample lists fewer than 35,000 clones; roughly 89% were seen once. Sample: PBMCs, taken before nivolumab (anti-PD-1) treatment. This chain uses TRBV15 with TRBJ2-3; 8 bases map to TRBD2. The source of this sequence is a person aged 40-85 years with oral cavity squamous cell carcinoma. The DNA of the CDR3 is TGTGCCACCAGCAGATCTCGATTCACCCCGGGGCGGGGGGACACAGATACGCAGTATTTT. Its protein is CATSRSRFTPGRGDTDTQYF.